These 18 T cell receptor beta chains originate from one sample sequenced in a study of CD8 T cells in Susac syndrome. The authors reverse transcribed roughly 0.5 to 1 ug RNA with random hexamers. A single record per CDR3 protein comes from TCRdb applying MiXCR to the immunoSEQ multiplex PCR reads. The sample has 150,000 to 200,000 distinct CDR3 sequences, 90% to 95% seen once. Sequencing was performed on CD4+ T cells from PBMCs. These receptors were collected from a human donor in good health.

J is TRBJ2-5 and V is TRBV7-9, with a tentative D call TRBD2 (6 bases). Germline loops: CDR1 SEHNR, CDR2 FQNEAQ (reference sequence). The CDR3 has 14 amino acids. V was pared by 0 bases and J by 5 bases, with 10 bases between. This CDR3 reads CASSLAGGLETQYF. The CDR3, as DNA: TGTGCCAGCAGCTTAGCCGGGGGACTGGAGACCCAGTACTTC. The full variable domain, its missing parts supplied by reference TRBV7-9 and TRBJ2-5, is DTGVSQNPRHKITKRGQNVTFRCDPISEHNRLYWYRQTLGQGPEFLTYFQNEAQLEKSRLLSDRFSAERPKGSFSTLEIQRTEQGDSAMYLCASSLAGGLETQYFGPGTRLLVL.

This CDR3 reads CASTPDIINTDTQYF. In nucleotides, the CDR3 is TGTGCCAGCACCCCGGACATAATCAACACAGATACGCAGTATTTT. This chain connects TRBV6-2 or TRBV6-3 to TRBJ2-3; possible D gene TRBD1, 5 bases. The CDR3 contains 15 residues. Between the trimmed V and J ends, which lost 7 bases and 2 bases, there was a span of 16 bases. CDR1 and CDR2 from the germline V gene are MNHEY and SVGEGT.

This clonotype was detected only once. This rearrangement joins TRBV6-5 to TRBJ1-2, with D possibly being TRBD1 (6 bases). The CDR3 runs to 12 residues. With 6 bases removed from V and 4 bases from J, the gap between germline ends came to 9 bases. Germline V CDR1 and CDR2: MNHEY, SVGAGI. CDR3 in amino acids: CASRDSSYGYTF. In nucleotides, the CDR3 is TGTGCCAGCAGGGACAGCAGCTATGGCTACACCTTC.

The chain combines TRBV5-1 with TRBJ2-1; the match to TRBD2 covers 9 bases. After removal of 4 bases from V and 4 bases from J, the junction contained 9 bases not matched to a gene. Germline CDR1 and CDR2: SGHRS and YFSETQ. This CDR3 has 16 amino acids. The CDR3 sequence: CASSPTGTSRYNEQFF. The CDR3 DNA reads TGCGCCAGCAGCCCAACCGGGACTAGCAGGTACAATGAGCAGTTCTTC.

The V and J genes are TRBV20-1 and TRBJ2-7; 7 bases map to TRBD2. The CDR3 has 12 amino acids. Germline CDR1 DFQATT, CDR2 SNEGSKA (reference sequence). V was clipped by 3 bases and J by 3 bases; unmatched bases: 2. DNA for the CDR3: TGCAGTGCTAGGTCGGGGGGCTACGAGCAGTACTTC. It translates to CSARSGGYEQYF.

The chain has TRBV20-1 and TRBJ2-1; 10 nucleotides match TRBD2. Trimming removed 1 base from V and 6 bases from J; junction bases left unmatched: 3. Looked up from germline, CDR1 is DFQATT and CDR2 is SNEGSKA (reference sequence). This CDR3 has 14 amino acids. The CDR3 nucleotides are TGCAGTGCTAGAGGAGCGGGGGGGCTCAATGAGCAGTTCTTC. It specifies CSARGAGGLNEQFF.

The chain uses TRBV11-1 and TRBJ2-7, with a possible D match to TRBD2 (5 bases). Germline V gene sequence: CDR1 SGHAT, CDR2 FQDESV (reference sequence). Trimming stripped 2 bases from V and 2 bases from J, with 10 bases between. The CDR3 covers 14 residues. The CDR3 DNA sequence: TGTGCCAGCAGCTTAAGTCTCGGGGCCTACGAGCAGTACTTC. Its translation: CASSLSLGAYEQYF.

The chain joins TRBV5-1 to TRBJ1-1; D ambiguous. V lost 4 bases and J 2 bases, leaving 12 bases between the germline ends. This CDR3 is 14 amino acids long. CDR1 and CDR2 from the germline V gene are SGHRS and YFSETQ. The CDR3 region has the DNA TGCGCCAGCAGCCCGTCGGGCGGTAACACTGAAGCTTTCTTT. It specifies CASSPSGGNTEAFF.

CDR3 nucleotides: TGTGCCAGCAGCCAAGGTCCAAGGGGGATGCAAGAGACCCAGTACTTC. This gives the protein CASSQGPRGMQETQYF. V and J are TRBV14 and TRBJ2-5, with a possible D match to TRBD1 (6 bases). Looked up from germline, CDR1 is SGHDN and CDR2 is FVKESK. The length of the CDR3 is 16 residues. V dropped 1 base and J dropped 2 bases, with 14 bases sitting between them.

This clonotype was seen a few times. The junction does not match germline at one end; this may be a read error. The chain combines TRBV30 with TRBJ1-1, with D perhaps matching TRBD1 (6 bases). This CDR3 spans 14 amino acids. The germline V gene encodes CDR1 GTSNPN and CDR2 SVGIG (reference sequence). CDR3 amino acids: CAWSVPAGVTEAFF. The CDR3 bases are TGTGCCTGGAGTGTACCTGCAGGGGTTACTGAGGCTTTCTTT.

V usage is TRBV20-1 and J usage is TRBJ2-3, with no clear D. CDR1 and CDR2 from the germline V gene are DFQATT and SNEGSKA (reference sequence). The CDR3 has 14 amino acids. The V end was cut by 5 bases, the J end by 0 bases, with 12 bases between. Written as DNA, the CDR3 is TGCAGTGCTCCCAGAGGCTCTAGCACAGATACGCAGTATTTT. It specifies CSAPRGSSTDTQYF.

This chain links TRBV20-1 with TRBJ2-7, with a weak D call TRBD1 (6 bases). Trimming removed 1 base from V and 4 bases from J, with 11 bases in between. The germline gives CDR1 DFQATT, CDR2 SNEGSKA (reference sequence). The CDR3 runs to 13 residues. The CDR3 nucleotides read TGCAGTGCTAGAGGGACAGATAAATACGAGCAGTACTTC. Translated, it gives CSARGTDKYEQYF.

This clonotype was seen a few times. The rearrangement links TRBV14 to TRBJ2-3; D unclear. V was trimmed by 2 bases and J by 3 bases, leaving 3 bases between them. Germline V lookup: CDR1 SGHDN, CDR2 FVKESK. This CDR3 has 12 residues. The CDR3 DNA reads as TGTGCCAGCAGCCAACGGACAGATACGCAGTATTTT. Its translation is CASSQRTDTQYF.

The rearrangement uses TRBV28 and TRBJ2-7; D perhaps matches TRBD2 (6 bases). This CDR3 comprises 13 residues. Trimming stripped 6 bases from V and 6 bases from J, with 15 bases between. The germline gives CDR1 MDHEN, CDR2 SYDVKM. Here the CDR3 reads CASSSGGVVEQYF. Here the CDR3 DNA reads TGTGCCAGCAGCTCGGGCGGGGTGGTCGAGCAGTACTTC.

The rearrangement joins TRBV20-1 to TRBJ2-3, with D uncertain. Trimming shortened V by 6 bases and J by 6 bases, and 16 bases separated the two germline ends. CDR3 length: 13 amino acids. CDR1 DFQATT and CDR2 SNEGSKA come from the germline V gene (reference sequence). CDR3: CSAQRSPSDTQYF. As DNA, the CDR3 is TGCAGTGCGCAGAGGTCGCCCTCGGATACGCAGTATTTT.

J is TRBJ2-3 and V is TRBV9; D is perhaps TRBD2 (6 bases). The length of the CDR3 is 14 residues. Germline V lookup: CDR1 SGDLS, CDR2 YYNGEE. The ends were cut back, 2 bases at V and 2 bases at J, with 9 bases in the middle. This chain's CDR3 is CASSVSGNTDTQYF. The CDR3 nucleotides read TGTGCCAGCAGCGTTAGCGGAAACACAGATACGCAGTATTTT. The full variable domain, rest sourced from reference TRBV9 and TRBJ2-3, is DSGVTQTPKHLITATGQRVTLRCSPRSGDLSVYWYQQSLDQGLQFLIQYYNGEERAKGNILERFSAQQFPDLHSELNLSSLELGDSALYFCASSVSGNTDTQYFGPGTRLTVL.

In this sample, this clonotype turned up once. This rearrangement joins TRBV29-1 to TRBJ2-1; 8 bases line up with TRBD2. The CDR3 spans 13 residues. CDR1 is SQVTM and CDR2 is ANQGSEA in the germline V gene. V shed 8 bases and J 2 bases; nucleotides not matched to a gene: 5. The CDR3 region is CSFSSGPYNEQFF. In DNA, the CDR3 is TGCAGCTTTTCTAGCGGGCCCTACAATGAGCAGTTCTTC.

Written as DNA, the CDR3 is TGTGCCAGCAGCCAAGTCATACGCTACAATGAGCAGTTCTTC. Its translation is CASSQVIRYNEQFF. The genes are TRBV3-1 and TRBJ2-1; D is ambiguous. CDR1 and CDR2 (germline): LGHDT, YNNKEL (reference sequence). The CDR3 has 14 amino acids. V shed 1 base and J shed 3 bases, with 7 bases lying between them.